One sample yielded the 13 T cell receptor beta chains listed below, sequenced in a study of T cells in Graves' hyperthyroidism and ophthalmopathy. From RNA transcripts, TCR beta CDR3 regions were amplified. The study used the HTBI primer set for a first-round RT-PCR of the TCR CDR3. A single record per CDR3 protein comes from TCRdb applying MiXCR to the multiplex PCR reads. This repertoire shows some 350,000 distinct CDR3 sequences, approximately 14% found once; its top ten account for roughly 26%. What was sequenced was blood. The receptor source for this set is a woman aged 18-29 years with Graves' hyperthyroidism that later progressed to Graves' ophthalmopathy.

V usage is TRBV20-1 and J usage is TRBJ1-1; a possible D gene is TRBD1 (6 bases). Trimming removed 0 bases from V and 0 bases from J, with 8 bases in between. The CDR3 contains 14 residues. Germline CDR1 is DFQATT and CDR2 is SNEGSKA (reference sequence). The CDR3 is CSARDHRVNTEAFF. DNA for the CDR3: TGCAGTGCTAGAGACCACAGGGTGAACACTGAAGCTTTCTTT.

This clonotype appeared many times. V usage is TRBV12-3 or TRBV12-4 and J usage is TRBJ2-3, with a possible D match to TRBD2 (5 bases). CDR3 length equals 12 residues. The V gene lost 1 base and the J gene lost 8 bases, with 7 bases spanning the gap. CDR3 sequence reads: CASSLGLFTQYF. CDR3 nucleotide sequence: TGTGCCAGCAGTTTAGGACTATTTACGCAGTATTTT.

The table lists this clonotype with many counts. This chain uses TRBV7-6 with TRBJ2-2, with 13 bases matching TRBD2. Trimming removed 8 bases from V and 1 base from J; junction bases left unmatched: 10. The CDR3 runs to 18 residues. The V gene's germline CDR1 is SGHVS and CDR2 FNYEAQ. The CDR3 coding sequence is TGTGCCAGCTCCGAAGCCGGGACTAGCGGGAAGAACACCGGGGAGCTGTTTTTT. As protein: CASSEAGTSGKNTGELFF.

CDR3 amino acids: CASSRTGQPQHF. In nucleotides, the CDR3 is TGTGCCAGCAGCCGGACGGGCCAGCCCCAGCATTTT. The gene calls are TRBV14 and TRBJ1-5, with D unclear. The length of the CDR3 is 12 residues. Looked up from germline, CDR1 is SGHDN and CDR2 is FVKESK. Trimming pared 4 bases from V and 7 bases from J, leaving 8 bases between.

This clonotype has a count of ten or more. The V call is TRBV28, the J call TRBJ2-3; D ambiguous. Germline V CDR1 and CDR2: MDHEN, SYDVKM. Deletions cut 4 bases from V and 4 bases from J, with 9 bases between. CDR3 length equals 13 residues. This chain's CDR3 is CASSSVGSDTQYF. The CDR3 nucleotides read TGTGCCAGCAGTTCGGTGGGCTCAGATACGCAGTATTTT.

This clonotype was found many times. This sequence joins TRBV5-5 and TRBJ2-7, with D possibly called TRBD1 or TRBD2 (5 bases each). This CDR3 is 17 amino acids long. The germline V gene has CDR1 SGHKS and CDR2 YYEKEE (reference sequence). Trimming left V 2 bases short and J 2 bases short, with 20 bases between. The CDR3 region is CASSFRYSGTGTYEQYF. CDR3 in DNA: TGTGCCAGCAGCTTCCGCTACTCCGGGACGGGAACCTACGAGCAGTACTTC.

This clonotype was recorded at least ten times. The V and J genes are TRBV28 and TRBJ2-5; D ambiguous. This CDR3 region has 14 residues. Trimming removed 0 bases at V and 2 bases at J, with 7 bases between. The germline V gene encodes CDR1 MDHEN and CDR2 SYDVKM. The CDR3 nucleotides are TGTGCCAGCAGTTTATGGACCAAACAAGAGACCCAGTACTTC. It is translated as CASSLWTKQETQYF. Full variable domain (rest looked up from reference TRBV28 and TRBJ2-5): DVKVTQSSRYLVKRTGEKVFLECVQDMDHENMFWYRQDPGLGLRLIYFSYDVKMKEKGDIPEGYSVSREKKERFSLILESASTNQTSMYLCASSLWTKQETQYFGPGTRLLVL.

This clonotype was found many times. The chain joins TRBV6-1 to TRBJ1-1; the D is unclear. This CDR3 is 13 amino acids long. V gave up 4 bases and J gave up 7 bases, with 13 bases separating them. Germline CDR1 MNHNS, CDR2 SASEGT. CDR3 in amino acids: CASSAPGASEAFF. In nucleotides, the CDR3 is TGTGCCAGCAGTGCCCCAGGAGCCAGTGAAGCTTTCTTT.

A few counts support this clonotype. The CDR3 bases are TGTGCCAGCGGGAGTCCCCTCTACGAGCAGTACTTC. As protein: CASGSPLYEQYF. The chain is built from TRBV28 and TRBJ2-7, with D maybe TRBD2 (5 bases). The CDR3 consists of 12 residues. Trimming shortened V by 8 bases and J by 3 bases, and 11 bases separated the two germline ends. The germline V gene has CDR1 MDHEN and CDR2 SYDVKM.

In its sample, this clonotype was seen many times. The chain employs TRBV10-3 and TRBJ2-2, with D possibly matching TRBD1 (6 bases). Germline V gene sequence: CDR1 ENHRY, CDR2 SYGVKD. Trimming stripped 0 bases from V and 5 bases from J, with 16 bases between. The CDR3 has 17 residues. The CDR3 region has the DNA TGTGCCATCAGTGAGTCGAGTCCAGGGGCACGGACCGGGGAGCTGTTTTTT. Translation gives CAISESSPGARTGELFF.

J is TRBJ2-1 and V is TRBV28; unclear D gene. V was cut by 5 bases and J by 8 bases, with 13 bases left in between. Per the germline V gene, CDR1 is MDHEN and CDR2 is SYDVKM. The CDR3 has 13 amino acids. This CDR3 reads CASSRPPRDEQFF. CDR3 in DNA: TGTGCCAGCAGTCGCCCGCCTAGAGATGAGCAGTTCTTC.

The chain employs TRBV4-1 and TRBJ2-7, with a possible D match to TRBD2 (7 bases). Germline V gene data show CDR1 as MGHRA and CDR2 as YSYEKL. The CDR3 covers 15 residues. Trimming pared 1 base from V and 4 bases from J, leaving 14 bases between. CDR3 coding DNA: TGCGCCAGCAGCCAAGCCCGGGGAGGGGGGTACGAGCAGTACTTC. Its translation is CASSQARGGGYEQYF.

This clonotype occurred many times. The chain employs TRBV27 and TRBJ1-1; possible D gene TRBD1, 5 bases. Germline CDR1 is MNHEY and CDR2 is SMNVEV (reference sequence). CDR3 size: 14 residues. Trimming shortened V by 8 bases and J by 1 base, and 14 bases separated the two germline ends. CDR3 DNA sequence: TGTGCCAGCCGAGGCAGGGATCGGAACACTGAAGCTTTCTTT. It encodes CASRGRDRNTEAFF.